The clone carrying this T cell receptor beta chain was seen at least ten times. Breast cancer patients provided tissue from their axillary draining lymph nodes. The entry originates in a study of breast tumors, draining lymph nodes, adjacent tissues. The V gene's germline CDR1 is LNHDA and CDR2 SQIVND (reference sequence). V shed 10 bases, J shed 7 bases, and the junction held 3 bases outside the gene matches. The CDR3 totals 12 residues. TCRdb itself ran the multiplex PCR reads through MiXCR, one entry per CDR3 protein. The sample includes fewer than 200,000 distinct CDR3 sequences, around a third of them seen just once.

This sequence joins TRBV19 and TRBJ2-1, with TRBD2 identical over 11 bases. What was sequenced was axillary lymph node tissue. The TCR comes from a female donor with breast cancer. Some clones in this sample may be carry-over from other donors' samples. The DNA of the CDR3 is TGTGCCACGAGGACTAGCGGGAATGAGCAGTTCTTC. Protein: CATRTSGNEQFF. Full variable domain (remainder filled in from reference TRBV19 and TRBJ2-1): DGGITQSPKYLFRKEGQNVTLSCEQNLNHDAMYWYRQDPGQGLRLIYYSQIVNDFQKGDIAEGYSVSREKKESFPLTVTSAQKNPTAFYLCATRTSGNEQFFGPGTRLTVL.